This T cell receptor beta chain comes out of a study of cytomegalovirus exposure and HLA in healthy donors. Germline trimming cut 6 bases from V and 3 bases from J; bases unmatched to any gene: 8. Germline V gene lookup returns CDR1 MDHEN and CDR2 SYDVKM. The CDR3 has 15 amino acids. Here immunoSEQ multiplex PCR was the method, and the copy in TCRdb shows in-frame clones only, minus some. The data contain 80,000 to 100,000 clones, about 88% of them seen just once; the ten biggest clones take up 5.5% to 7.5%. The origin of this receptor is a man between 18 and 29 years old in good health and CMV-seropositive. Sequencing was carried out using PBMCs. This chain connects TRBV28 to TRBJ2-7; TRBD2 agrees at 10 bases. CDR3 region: CASSRKIAGGYEQYF. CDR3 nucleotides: TGTGCCAGCAGCCGAAAAATAGCGGGAGGCTACGAGCAGTACTTC.